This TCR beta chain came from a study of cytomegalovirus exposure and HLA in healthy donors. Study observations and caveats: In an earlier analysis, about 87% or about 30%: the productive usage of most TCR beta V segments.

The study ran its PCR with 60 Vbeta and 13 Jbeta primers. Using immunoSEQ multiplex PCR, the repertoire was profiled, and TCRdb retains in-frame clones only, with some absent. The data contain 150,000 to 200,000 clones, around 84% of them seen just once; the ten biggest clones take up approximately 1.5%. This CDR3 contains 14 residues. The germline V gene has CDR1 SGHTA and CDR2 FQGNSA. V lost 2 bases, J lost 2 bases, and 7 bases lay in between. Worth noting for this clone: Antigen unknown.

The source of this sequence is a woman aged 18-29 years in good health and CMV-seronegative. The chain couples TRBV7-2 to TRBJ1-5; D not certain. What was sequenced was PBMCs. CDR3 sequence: CASSLHVGNQPQHF. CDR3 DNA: TGTGCCAGCAGCTTACATGTTGGCAATCAGCCCCAGCATTTT.